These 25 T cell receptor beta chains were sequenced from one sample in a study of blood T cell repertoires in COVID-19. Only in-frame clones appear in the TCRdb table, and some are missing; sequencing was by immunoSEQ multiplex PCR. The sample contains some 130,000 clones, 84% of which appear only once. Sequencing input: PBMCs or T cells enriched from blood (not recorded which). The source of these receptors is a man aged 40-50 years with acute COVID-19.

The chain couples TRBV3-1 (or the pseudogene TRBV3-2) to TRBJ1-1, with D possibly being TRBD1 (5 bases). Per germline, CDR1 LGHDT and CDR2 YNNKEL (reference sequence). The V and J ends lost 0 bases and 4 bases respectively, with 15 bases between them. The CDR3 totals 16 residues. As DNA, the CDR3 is TGTGCCAGCAGCCAAGAAAGTTTGTTTAGGGGCACTGAAGCTTTCTTT. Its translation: CASSQESLFRGTEAFF.

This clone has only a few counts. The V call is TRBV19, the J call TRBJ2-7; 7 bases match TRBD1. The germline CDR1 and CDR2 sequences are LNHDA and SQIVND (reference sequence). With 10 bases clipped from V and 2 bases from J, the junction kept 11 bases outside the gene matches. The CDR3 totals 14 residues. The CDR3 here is CATKKWDSTYEQYF. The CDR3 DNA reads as TGTGCCACCAAAAAGTGGGACAGTACCTACGAGCAGTACTTC.

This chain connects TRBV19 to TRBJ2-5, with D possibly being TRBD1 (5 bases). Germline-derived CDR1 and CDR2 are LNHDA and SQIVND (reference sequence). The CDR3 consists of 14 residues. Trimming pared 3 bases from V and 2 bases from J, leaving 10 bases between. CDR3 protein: CASSIGRTQETQYF. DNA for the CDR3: TGTGCCAGTAGTATCGGAAGGACACAAGAGACCCAGTACTTC. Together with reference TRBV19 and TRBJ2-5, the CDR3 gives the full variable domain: DGGITQSPKYLFRKEGQNVTLSCEQNLNHDAMYWYRQDPGQGLRLIYYSQIVNDFQKGDIAEGYSVSREKKESFPLTVTSAQKNPTAFYLCASSIGRTQETQYFGPGTRLLVL.

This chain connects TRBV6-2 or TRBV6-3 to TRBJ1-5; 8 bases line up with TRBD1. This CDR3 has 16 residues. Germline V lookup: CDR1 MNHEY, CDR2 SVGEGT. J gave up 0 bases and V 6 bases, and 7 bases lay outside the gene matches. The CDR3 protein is CASSDRGTYSNQPQHF. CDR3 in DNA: TGTGCCAGCAGCGACAGGGGTACTTATAGCAATCAGCCCCAGCATTTT.

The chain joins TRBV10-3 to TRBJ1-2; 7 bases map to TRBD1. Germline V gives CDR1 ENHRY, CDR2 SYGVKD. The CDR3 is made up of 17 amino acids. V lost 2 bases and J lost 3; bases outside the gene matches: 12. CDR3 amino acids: CAISEPLRGQGDYGYTF. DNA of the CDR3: TGTGCCATCAGTGAGCCGTTGCGTGGGCAGGGGGACTATGGCTACACCTTC.

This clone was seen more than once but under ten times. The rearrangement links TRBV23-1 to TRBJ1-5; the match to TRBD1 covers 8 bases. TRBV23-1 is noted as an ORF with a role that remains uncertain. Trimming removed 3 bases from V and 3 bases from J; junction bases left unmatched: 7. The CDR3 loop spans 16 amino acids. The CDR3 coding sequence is TGCGCCAGCAGTCATTACGGACAGGGATACAATCAGCCCCAGCATTTT. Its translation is CASSHYGQGYNQPQHF.

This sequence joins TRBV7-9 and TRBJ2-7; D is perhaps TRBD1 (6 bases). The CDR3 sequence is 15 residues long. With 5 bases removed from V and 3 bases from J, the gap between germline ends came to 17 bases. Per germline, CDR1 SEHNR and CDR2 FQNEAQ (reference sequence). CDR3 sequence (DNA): TGTGCCAGCAGCACGACAGGTACGGGGTTCTACGAGCAGTACTTC. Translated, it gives CASSTTGTGFYEQYF.

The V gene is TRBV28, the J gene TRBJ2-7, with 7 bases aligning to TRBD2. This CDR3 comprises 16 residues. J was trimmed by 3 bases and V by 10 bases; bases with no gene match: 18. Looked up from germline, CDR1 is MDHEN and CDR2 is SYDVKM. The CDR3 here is CATQRQRERWFYEQYF. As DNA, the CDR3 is TGTGCCACCCAACGGCAGCGGGAAAGGTGGTTCTACGAGCAGTACTTC.

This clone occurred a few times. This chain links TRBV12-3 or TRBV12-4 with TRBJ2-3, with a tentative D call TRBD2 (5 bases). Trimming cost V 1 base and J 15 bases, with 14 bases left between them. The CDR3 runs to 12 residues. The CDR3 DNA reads TGTGCCAGCAGTTTAGTCGTAGCGAGCACATATTTT. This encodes CASSLVVASTYF.

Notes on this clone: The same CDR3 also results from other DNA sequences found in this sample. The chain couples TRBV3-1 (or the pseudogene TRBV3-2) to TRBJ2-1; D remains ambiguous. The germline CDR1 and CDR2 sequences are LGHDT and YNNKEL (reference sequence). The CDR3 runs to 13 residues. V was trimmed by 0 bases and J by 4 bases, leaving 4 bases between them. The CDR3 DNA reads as TGTGCCAGCAGCCAAGATCGGTACAATGAGCAGTTCTTC. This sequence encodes CASSQDRYNEQFF.

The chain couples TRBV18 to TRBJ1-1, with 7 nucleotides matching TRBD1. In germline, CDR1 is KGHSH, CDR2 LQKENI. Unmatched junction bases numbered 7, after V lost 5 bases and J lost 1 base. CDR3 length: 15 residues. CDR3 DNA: TGTGCCAGCTCAGCGTTACAGGGGACGAACACTGAAGCTTTCTTT. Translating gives CASSALQGTNTEAFF.

The CDR3 region has the DNA TGTGCCAGCAGCAGCGGACGGGTGCACAGAATGAACACTGAAGCTTTCTTT. Its protein product is CASSSGRVHRMNTEAFF. V and J are TRBV5-8 and TRBJ1-1; D gene unclear. Germline assignment: CDR1 SGHTS and CDR2 YDEGEE. This CDR3 is 17 amino acids long. Trimming left V 4 bases short and J 0 bases short, with 19 bases between. The full variable domain, its missing parts supplied by reference TRBV5-8 and TRBJ1-1, is EAGVTQSPTHLIKTRGQQATLRCSPISGHTSVYWYQQALGLGLQFLLWYDEGEERNRGNFPPRFSGRQFPNYSSELNVNALELEDSALYLCASSSGRVHRMNTEAFFGQGTRLTVV.

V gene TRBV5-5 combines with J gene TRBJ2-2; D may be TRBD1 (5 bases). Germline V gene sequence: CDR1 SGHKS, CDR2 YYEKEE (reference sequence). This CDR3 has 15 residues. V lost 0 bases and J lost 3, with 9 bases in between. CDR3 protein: CASSLGGSYTGELFF. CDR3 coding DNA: TGTGCCAGCAGCTTGGGGGGCTCCTACACCGGGGAGCTGTTTTTT.

The CDR3: CASSLQRGAGYEQYF. For the CDR3, the DNA is TGTGCCAGCAGCTTACAGCGGGGGGCGGGGTACGAGCAGTACTTC. The V gene is TRBV7-2, the J gene TRBJ2-7; 9 nucleotides agree with TRBD2. CDR1 is SGHTA, CDR2 FQGNSA, per germline. The CDR3 has 15 residues. With V trimmed by 2 bases and J by 4 bases, 6 bases remained unmatched.

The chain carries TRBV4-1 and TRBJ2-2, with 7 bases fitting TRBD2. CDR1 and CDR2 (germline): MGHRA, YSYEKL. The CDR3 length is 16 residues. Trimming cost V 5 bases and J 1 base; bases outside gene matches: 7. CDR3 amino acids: CASSGRGKKNTGELFF. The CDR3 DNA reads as TGCGCCAGCAGCGGGAGGGGAAAAAAGAACACCGGGGAGCTGTTTTTT.

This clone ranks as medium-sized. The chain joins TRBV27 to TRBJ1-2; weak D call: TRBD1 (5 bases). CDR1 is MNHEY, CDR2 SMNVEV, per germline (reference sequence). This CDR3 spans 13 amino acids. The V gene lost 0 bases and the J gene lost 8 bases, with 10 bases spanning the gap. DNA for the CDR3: TGTGCCAGCAGTTTATCGATCTGGGGCGGCTACACCTTC. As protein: CASSLSIWGGYTF.

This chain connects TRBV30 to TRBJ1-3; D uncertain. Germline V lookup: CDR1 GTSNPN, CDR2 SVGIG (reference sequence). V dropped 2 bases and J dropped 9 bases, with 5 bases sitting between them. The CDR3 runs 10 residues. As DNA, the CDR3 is TGTGCCTGGAGTACGAGCACCATATATTTT. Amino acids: CAWSTSTIYF.

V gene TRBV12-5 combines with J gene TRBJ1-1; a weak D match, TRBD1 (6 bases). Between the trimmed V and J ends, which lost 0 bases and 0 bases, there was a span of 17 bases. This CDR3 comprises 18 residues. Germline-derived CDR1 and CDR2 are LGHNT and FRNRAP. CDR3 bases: TGTGCTAGTGGTTTGGTACTGTCGGGACAACACATGAACACTGAAGCTTTCTTT. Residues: CASGLVLSGQHMNTEAFF. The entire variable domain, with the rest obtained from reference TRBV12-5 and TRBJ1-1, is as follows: DARVTQTPRHKVTEMGQEVTMRCQPILGHNTVFWYRQTMMQGLELLAYFRNRAPLDDSGMPKDRFSAEMPDATLATLKIQPSEPRDSAVYFCASGLVLSGQHMNTEAFFGQGTRLTVV.

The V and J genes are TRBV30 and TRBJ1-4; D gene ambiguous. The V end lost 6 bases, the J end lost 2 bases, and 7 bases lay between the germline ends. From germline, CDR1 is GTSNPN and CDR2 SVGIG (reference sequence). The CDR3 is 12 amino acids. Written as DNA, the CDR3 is TGTGCCTGCCCGGGGACTAATGAAAAACTGTTTTTT. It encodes CACPGTNEKLFF.

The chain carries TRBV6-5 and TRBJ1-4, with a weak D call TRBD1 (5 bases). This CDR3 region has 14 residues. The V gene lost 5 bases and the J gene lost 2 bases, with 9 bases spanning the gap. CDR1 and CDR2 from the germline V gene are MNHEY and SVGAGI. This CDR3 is CASSLTVTNEKLFF. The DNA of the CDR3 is TGTGCCAGCAGTCTGACAGTTACTAATGAAAAACTGTTTTTT.

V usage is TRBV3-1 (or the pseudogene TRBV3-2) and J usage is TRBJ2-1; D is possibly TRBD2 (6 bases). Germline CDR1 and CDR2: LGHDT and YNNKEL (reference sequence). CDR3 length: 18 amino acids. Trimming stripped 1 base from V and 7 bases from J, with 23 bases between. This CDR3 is CASSQGLWRGLQGNEQFF. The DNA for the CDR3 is TGTGCCAGCAGCCAAGGATTATGGCGGGGCCTTCAAGGGAATGAGCAGTTCTTC.

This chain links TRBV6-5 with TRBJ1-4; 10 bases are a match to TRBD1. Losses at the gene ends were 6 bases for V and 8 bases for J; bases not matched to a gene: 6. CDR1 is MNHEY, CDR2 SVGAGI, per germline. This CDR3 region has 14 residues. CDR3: CASRSGTGEEKLFF. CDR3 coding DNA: TGTGCCAGCAGGTCCGGGACAGGGGAAGAAAAACTGTTTTTT.

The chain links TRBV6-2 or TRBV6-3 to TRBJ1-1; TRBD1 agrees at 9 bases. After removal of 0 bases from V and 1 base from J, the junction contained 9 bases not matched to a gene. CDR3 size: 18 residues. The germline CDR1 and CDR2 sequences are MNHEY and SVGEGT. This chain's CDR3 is CASSYSQQGARWNTEAFF. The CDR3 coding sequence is TGTGCCAGCAGTTACTCGCAACAGGGGGCGCGATGGAACACTGAAGCTTTCTTT.

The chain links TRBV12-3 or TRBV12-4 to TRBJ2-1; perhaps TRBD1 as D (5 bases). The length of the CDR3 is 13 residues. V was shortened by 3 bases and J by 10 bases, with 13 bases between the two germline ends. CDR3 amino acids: CASSLGPYGEQFF. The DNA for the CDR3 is TGTGCCAGCAGTTTGGGGCCGTACGGGGAGCAGTTCTTC.

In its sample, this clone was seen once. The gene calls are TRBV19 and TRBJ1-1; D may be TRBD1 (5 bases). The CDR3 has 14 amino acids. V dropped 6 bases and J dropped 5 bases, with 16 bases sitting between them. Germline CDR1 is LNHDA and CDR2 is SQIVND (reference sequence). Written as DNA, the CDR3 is TGTGCCAGTAGGTTGCCTGGGGCAGGGACTGAAGCTTTCTTT. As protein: CASRLPGAGTEAFF.